Following are 2 T cell receptor beta chains from one sample sequenced in a study of identical twins. TCRdb reanalysed the 5' RACE reads using MiXCR and keeps one entry per CDR3 protein. Of hundreds of thousands of distinct CDR3 sequences in the sample, 5.5% to 6.5% were seen once. The source material was naive T cells sorted from blood. These receptors were taken from a man aged 18 to 35 in good health.

The J gene is TRBJ2-7, the V gene TRBV7-2; 12 bases match TRBD2. V lost 4 bases to trimming and J lost 7 bases; unmatched junction nucleotides: 8. The CDR3 length is 15 residues. The germline CDR1 and CDR2 sequences are SGHTA and FQGNSA. DNA for the CDR3: TGTGCCAGCAGCTCAAGACTAGCGGGAGAGCTAGAGCAGTACTTC. This encodes CASSSRLAGELEQYF. Variable domain in full (rest from reference TRBV7-2 and TRBJ2-7): GAGVSQSPSNKVTEKGKDVELRCDPISGHTALYWYRQSLGQGLEFLIYFQGNSAPDKSGLPSDRFSAERTGGSVSTLTIQRTQQEDSAVYLCASSSRLAGELEQYFGPGTRLTVT.

The rearrangement links TRBV4-2 to TRBJ1-5, with D possibly TRBD1 on 5 matching bases. This CDR3 has 14 amino acids. CDR1 and CDR2 (germline): LGHNA, YNFKEQ. V was trimmed by 0 bases and J by 6 bases, leaving 9 bases between them. The chain's CDR3 is CASSQERGIQPQHF. The CDR3 coding sequence is TGTGCCAGCAGCCAAGAGCGGGGGATTCAGCCCCAGCATTTT.